This TCR beta chain was recorded in a study of cytomegalovirus exposure and HLA in healthy donors. This clone has a single count. This PCR relied on a set of 60 Vbeta primers and 13 Jbeta primers. Assay used: immunoSEQ multiplex PCR; TCRdb lists only in-frame clones, some missing. The sample consists of approximately 150,000 clones, more than 65% of them appearing once. The TCR sequence derives from a woman aged 25-40 years in good health and CMV-seronegative. Sequenced sample: PBMCs.

In nucleotides, the CDR3 is TGTGCAAGTCGCTTAGGGAAGGTCCGGGACAGGGCTAGCTCCTACGAGCAGTACTTC. Translated: CASRLGKVRDRASSYEQYF. This rearrangement joins TRBV12-2 to TRBJ2-5; no DNA check was done on the table's D call, TRBD1. The closer fit of TRBJ2-7 to the DNA end suggests the J call may be wrong. TRBV12-2 is classified as a pseudogene. The CDR3 sequence is 19 residues long.